This paragraph covers one TCR beta chain sequence. This record comes from a study of T cell changes during pregnancy in multiple sclerosis. TCRdb's copy holds only in-frame clones and misses some; the assay was immunoSEQ multiplex PCR. The sample consists of 55,000 to 65,000 clones, approximately 92% of them appearing once. The ends were cut back, 5 bases at V and 6 bases at J, with 13 bases in the middle. The CDR3 extends over 13 amino acids. Germline V gives CDR1 LNHDA, CDR2 SQIVND (reference sequence). The starting material was peripheral blood, obtained in the first trimester of pregnancy. The chain has TRBV19 and TRBJ1-1, with D maybe TRBD1 (5 bases). This TCR was recovered from a female donor with multiple sclerosis, enrolled in a pregnancy study. This chain's CDR3 is CASSGNMGPEAFF. The CDR3 DNA reads TGTGCCAGTAGTGGTAACATGGGGCCTGAAGCTTTCTTT.